The T cell receptor (beta chain) described here comes from a study of CD8 T cells in Susac syndrome (dated by TCRdb to between 2017 and 2020). Concerning the study at large: Among the sequenced Susac syndrome patients, more than 5 had clinically active disease and eight were in clinical remission. At blood withdrawal, Susac syndrome patients were either therapy-naive, taking corticosteroids (in some cases with IVIg as well), or taking IVIg alone. The study used repertoire sequencing to test whether antigen drove CD8+ T cell activation and differentiation in Susac syndrome. Results the study describes overall, beyond this receptor: In the CD4+ T cell repertoire of Susac syndrome patients, clonal expansion was not detected. The number of individuals in the TCR sequencing and HLA analysis was recognized as being relatively small.

RNA was extracted with the RNeasy kit and roughly 0.5 to 1 ug was reverse transcribed using random hexamers. TCR beta CDR3 regions were amplified with the immunoSEQ multiplex PCR assay covering 54 Vbeta and 13 Jbeta segments. Bias from PCR amplification was corrected by using a synthetic template baseline for primer optimization and for computational correction. In the source study's methods: Reads were annotated to V, D and J genes per IMGT and analyzed with immunoSEQ Analyzer, keeping only productive sequences. Clonality was computed as one minus Shannon entropy normalized by log2 of the number of productive unique sequences. Public and private clones were assessed among the 100 most prevalent clones of each patient and control. A clone was defined as Susac-specific if it was absent from the healthy and MS cohorts, from some 1,100 published viral clones and from other ImmuneACCESS disease sequences. TCRdb reanalyzed the raw reads on its own, using fastp at Q25 for trimming and MiXCR for clone calling, and kept in-frame beta chains. Every CDR3 protein is listed once, alongside the most common genes and DNA of its rows. These V and J calls originate from TCRdb's pipeline instead of the authors' own analysis. For this sample there are about 240,000 distinct CDR3 sequences; almost 97% appear just once. The ten largest make up approximately 0.094% of the sample.

Regarding this clonotype: The antigen it recognizes is unknown. No base quality values were provided; no much bigger clone lies one nucleotide off.

Peripheral blood CD8+ and CD4+ T cells from healthy donors, Susac syndrome patients and multiple sclerosis patients were profiled by high-throughput TCR beta sequencing. Recently defined diagnostic criteria for definite or probable disease were met by the Susac syndrome patients. Bulk CD8+ and CD4+ T cells were purified by magnetic negative isolation, while CD8+ TEMRA cells were enriched using FACS. Blood was collected in EDTA tubes and processed within 24 hours, with PBMCs isolated through density gradient centrifugation. PBMCs intended for TCR sequencing were cryopreserved in liquid nitrogen and were subsequently thawed in a 37 degrees C water bath. The sorted or isolated CD4+, CD8+ and CD8+ TEMRA cells had a purity of 90% or higher. The sequence derives from a human donor with Susac syndrome. Sequences were obtained from CD4+ T cells from PBMCs.

The base sequence is TGTGCCAGCAGCCCTAGTGACAGGAGAAATCAGCCCCAGCATTTT. It translates as CASSPSDRRNQPQHF. The chain joins TRBV3-1 to TRBJ1-5, with TRBD1 tentatively as D gene (6 bases match). Deletion took 4 bases off V and 4 bases off J, with a span of 14 bases between the germline ends. From the cysteine through the phenylalanine, the CDR3 covers 15 amino acids. Only CDR3 DNA remains: 45 bases, in frame from the first base. For CDR1 and CDR2, the germline V gene (reference sequence) lists LGHDT and YNNKEL. Here the CDR3 is joined to the reference TRBV3-1 and TRBJ1-5 genes, and the full variable domain is: DTAVSQTPKYLVTQMGNDKSIKCEQNLGHDTMYWYKQDSKKFLKIMFSYNNKELIINETVPNRFSPKSPDKAHLNLHINSLELGDSAVYFCASSPSDRRNQPQHFGDGTRLSIL.